This T cell receptor beta chain was observed in a study of PD-1 blockade in classical Hodgkin lymphoma. Assay used: immunoSEQ multiplex PCR; TCRdb lists only in-frame clones, some missing. The sample lists around 25,000 clones, 72% occurring once. CDR1 is MDHEN, CDR2 SYDVKM, per germline. V lost 5 bases, J lost 7 bases, and 14 bases lay in between. The CDR3 is 13 amino acids. The study's findings and limits: It was among complete responders that baseline diversity resembled that of newly diagnosed patients.

As for time point: cycle 4 day 1 (C4D1), after five to seven weeks of nivolumab. Patients all relapsed after autologous stem cell transplantation, and there was variation in brentuximab vedotin exposure. In regard to this clone: The antigen is unknown.

This sequence joins TRBV28 and TRBJ2-5; weak D call: TRBD1 (5 bases). The starting material was peripheral blood mononuclear cells (PBMCs), obtained before the fourth cycle of nivolumab. The clonotype comes from a human donor with classical Hodgkin lymphoma. The CDR3 bases are TGTGCCAGCAGTATCAAGGGTCAGGGGACCCAGTACTTC. The encoded protein is CASSIKGQGTQYF.